This is a list of T cell receptor beta chains from one sample in a study of ipilimumab plus nivolumab after autologous stem cell transplantation. Using immunoSEQ multiplex PCR, the repertoire was profiled, and TCRdb retains in-frame clones only, with some absent. The sample lists roughly 16,000 clones; around 81% were seen once. The sample in question was PBMCs, obtained in a trial of ipilimumab plus nivolumab as post-transplant consolidation. These receptors were obtained from a male donor with diffuse large B-cell lymphoma. The CDR3 runs from the conserved cysteine through the conserved F or W. The D gene is left open where the match is weak. Clone size is not always given. Where it is, it says once, few, many or a class for expanded clones.

d_call	v_call	clone_size	j_call	cdr3_aa	cdr3_nt
NA	TRBV5-6	NA	TRBJ2-3	CASSLTGLGTDTQYF	TGTGCCAGCAGCTTAACAGGGTTGGGCACAGATACGCAGTATTTT
TRBD2	TRBV9	NA	TRBJ2-5	CASSAFIGGAETQYF	TGTGCCAGCAGCGCATTTATCGGGGGGGCGGAGACCCAGTACTTC
NA	TRBV5-6	NA	TRBJ1-1	CASSVPGLIGGTEAFF	TGTGCCAGCAGCGTGCCGGGACTCATCGGAGGCACTGAAGCTTTCTTT
NA	TRBV19	NA	TRBJ1-3	CASSIIIRSSGNTIYF	TGTGCCAGTAGTATCATTATCAGGAGCTCTGGAAACACCATATATTTT
NA	TRBV12-5	NA	TRBJ1-1	CASGIEVNTEAFF	TGTGCTAGTGGAATCGAGGTGAACACTGAAGCTTTCTTT
TRBD1	TRBV5-5	NA	TRBJ2-7	CASSQQGANEQYF	TGTGCCAGCAGCCAACAGGGGGCTAATGAGCAGTACTTC
NA	TRBV6-1	once	TRBJ1-5	CASIPGGWNQPQHF	TGTGCCAGCATCCCGGGGGGTTGGAATCAGCCCCAGCATTTT
NA	TRBV2	NA	TRBJ2-1	CASSPVEGEQFF	TGTGCCAGCAGTCCCGTGGAGGGGGAGCAGTTCTTC
TRBD2	TRBV7-8	NA	TRBJ2-3	CASSLGAGADTQYF	TGTGCCAGCAGCTTAGGGGCGGGGGCAGATACGCAGTATTTT
NA	TRBV5-1	NA	TRBJ1-1	CASSPRGGGAEAFF	TGCGCCAGCAGCCCCCGTGGGGGGGGCGCTGAAGCTTTCTTT
NA	TRBV5-1	NA	TRBJ2-7	CASSLWADSYEQYF	TGCGCCAGCAGCTTGTGGGCAGATTCCTACGAGCAGTACTTC
NA	TRBV6-5	NA	TRBJ1-5	CASSYSQGSKQPQHF	TGTGCCAGCAGTTACTCGCAGGGGTCAAAACAGCCCCAGCATTTT
NA	TRBV5-1	NA	TRBJ2-3	CASSYVGGQTSTDTQYF	TGCGCCAGCAGCTACGTGGGGGGCCAGACTAGCACAGATACGCAGTATTTT
TRBD1	TRBV19	once	TRBJ1-2	CASSIPSGQGVWRYGYTF	TGTGCCAGTAGTATACCCTCGGGACAGGGTGTTTGGAGGTATGGCTACACCTTC
TRBD2	TRBV15	NA	TRBJ2-3	CATSRGPLAVTDTQYF	TGTGCCACCAGCAGAGGTCCACTAGCGGTTACAGATACGCAGTATTTT
TRBD1	TRBV6-5	NA	TRBJ1-1	CASSSRQGMGNTEAFF	TGTGCCAGCAGTTCACGACAGGGGATGGGGAACACTGAAGCTTTCTTT
NA	TRBV7-2	NA	TRBJ2-6	CASSSKAGANVLTF	TGTGCCAGCAGCTCCAAGGCTGGGGCCAACGTCCTGACTTTC
NA	TRBV1	NA	TRBJ1-6	CTSTPRVEGKESPLHF	TGCACCAGCACCCCGCGGGTCGAGGGAAAAGAATCACCCCTCCACTTT
NA	TRBV5-5	NA	TRBJ2-2	CASSRSVDGELFF	TGTGCCAGCAGCCGTAGCGTGGACGGGGAGCTGTTTTTT
TRBD1	TRBV28	NA	TRBJ2-1	CASSPRQGGTNEQFF	TGTGCCAGCAGTCCTAGACAGGGGGGCACGAATGAGCAGTTCTTC
NA	TRBV6-1	NA	TRBJ2-6	CASSLITTGANVLTF	TGTGCCAGCAGCTTAATCACAACTGGGGCCAACGTCCTGACTTTC
NA	TRBV28	NA	TRBJ2-7	CASTQGGRSNYEQYF	TGTGCCAGCACCCAGGGGGGAAGATCCAACTACGAGCAGTACTTC
NA	TRBV2	large	TRBJ2-7	CASSEAYSYEQYF	TGTGCCAGCAGTGAAGCCTATTCTTACGAGCAGTACTTC
TRBD1	TRBV7-9	NA	TRBJ1-1	CASSSGQGRGRTEAFF	TGTGCCAGCAGCTCCGGACAGGGCCGGGGTCGGACTGAAGCTTTCTTT
TRBD1	TRBV19	NA	TRBJ1-5	CASTPRQGSQPQHF	TGTGCCAGTACCCCACGACAGGGCTCTCAGCCCCAGCATTTT
NA	TRBV18	NA	TRBJ1-1	CASSPPDLGNTEAFF	TGTGCCAGCTCACCACCAGATCTAGGGAACACTGAAGCTTTCTTT
TRBD1	TRBV7-8	once	TRBJ2-3	CASSLVGQLTDTQYF	TGTGCCAGCAGCTTAGTGGGACAGCTCACAGATACGCAGTATTTT
NA	TRBV5-5	once	TRBJ2-2	CASSLTGLSTGELFF	TGTGCCAGCAGCTTGACAGGCCTTTCCACCGGGGAGCTGTTTTTT
NA	TRBV11-1	NA	TRBJ2-3	CASSLGGDTQYF	TGTGCCAGCAGCTTAGGTGGGGATACGCAGTATTTT
NA	TRBV9	few	TRBJ2-2	CASSVGRVTGELFF	TGTGCCAGCAGCGTAGGTAGGGTCACCGGGGAGCTGTTTTTT
NA	TRBV27	NA	TRBJ2-3	CASSPPGGRGQDTQYF	TGTGCCAGCAGTCCCCCCGGGGGGCGGGGGCAAGATACGCAGTATTTT
TRBD2	TRBV7-2	NA	TRBJ2-7	CASSSWEAGGSYEQYF	TGTGCCAGCAGCTCCTGGGAAGCGGGGGGATCCTACGAGCAGTACTTC
NA	TRBV7-9	NA	TRBJ1-1	CASSSPRGAADTEAFF	TGTGCCAGCAGCTCCCCTAGGGGGGCGGCGGACACTGAAGCTTTCTTT
NA	TRBV28	NA	TRBJ1-1	CASSLFRGEGTEAFF	TGTGCCAGCAGCCTTTTCAGGGGTGAAGGCACTGAAGCTTTCTTT
NA	TRBV6-5	once	TRBJ1-5	CASGTDRYQPQHF	TGTGCCAGCGGTACAGACAGATATCAGCCCCAGCATTTT
NA	TRBV2	NA	TRBJ2-4	CASSVLGPRQYF	TGTGCCAGCAGTGTATTGGGCCCTCGTCAGTACTTC
NA	TRBV29-1	NA	TRBJ1-2	CAGEKANYGYTF	TGCGCCGGAGAGAAAGCTAACTATGGCTACACCTTC
NA	TRBV5-5	NA	TRBJ1-5	CASSLWVEINQPQHF	TGTGCCAGCAGCTTGTGGGTAGAAATCAATCAGCCCCAGCATTTT
NA	TRBV28	NA	TRBJ2-2	CASNRGDTGELFF	TGTGCCAGCAATAGGGGTGACACCGGGGAGCTGTTTTTT
TRBD1	TRBV15	NA	TRBJ1-2	CATSVSRQGNYGYTF	TGTGCCACCAGCGTCAGTCGACAGGGGAACTATGGCTACACCTTC
TRBD2	TRBV27	once	TRBJ2-7	CASSFGGVYEQYF	TGTGCCAGCAGTTTTGGGGGGGTCTACGAGCAGTACTTC
NA	TRBV30	few	TRBJ2-1	CAWDSYNEQFF	TGTGCCTGGGACAGCTACAATGAGCAGTTCTTC
TRBD1	TRBV2	NA	TRBJ2-5	CASSDRGRQGEETQYF	TGTGCCAGCAGTGATCGGGGACGACAGGGAGAAGAGACCCAGTACTTC
NA	TRBV19	NA	TRBJ2-3	CASSYLLGTQYF	TGTGCCAGTAGTTACCTGTTAGGTACGCAGTATTTT
TRBD1	TRBV28	NA	TRBJ1-2	CASSLRTGAAGNYGYTF	TGTGCCAGCAGTCTACGGACAGGGGCCGCGGGTAACTATGGCTACACCTTC
NA	TRBV25-1	NA	TRBJ1-4	CASSEFGEKLFF	TGTGCCAGCAGTGAATTCGGTGAAAAACTGTTTTTT
TRBD1	TRBV7-2	once	TRBJ2-7	CASSLGGAGGLLEQYF	TGTGCCAGCAGCTTAGGGGGGGCAGGGGGCTTGCTCGAGCAGTACTTC